This T cell receptor (beta chain) came from a study of shared clonotypes between healthy human individuals. The V end lost 1 base, the J end lost 5 bases, and 15 bases lay between the germline ends. Looked up from germline, CDR1 is SGHRS and CDR2 is YFSETQ. The CDR3 is 16 residues long. Deep level was the assay's run setting. Profiling relied on immunoSEQ multiplex PCR, and the TCRdb table lists in-frame clones only, not all of them. Of approximately 700,000 clones listed, around four fifths are singletons. The receptor was isolated from a woman aged 25 to 39 in good health. Sequencing was done on a sample of memory CD4+ T cells sorted from blood. The subset was: CD45RA-negative fraction. The genes are TRBV5-1 and TRBJ2-2; D is uncertain. The CDR3 protein is CASSLRARSGTGELFF. In nucleotides, the CDR3 is TGCGCCAGCAGCTTGAGGGCTAGGAGTGGGACCGGGGAGCTGTTTTTT.